This T cell receptor beta chain came from a study of shared clonotypes between healthy human individuals (dated by TCRdb to the early 2020s). For context, the study as a whole: The cohort comprised a couple of women and three men aged 18 to 49 years. The study deeply sequenced blood TCR repertoires of five healthy adults to estimate repertoire size and the extent of clonotype sharing between individuals. To increase sequencing depth and limit assay-specific biases, different laboratories used diverse techniques to prepare libraries and sequence TCR repertoires. Each donor's leukapheresis produced roughly between roughly 0.85 and 9.5 billion PBMCs. For each donor, CD4 naive and CD4 memory were each run on three plates, CD8 naive on two plates, and CD8 memory on one plate. The paper's findings and limits, for the study overall: Naive subsets generally had larger estimated clonotype richness than memory subsets did. Because the study included a small number of donors, the genetic and exposure-history diversity represented was limited. When a few donors were compared, the shared fraction of clonotypes was roughly 4.8% for naive CD4, roughly 3.4% for naive CD8, roughly 2.5% for memory CD4, and less than 0.5% for memory CD8. Sampling was limited to blood, and TCR repertoires in tissue likely differ from TCR repertoires in blood. Even with the large sequencing depth, rarefaction of the sorted-subset datasets indicated that sequencing was incomplete. Higher generation probabilities were observed for clonotypes shared by all four sorted-subset donors than for non-shared clonotypes. Based on pairwise subsampling, the degree of clonotype sharing among donors was expected to be affected by sequencing depth.

As for this clone: It lacks a known antigen. The sample holds no much larger clone one base away, and base qualities are not on file.

Using the deep immunoSEQ assay, multiplex PCR amplified TCR CDR3 regions from genomic DNA. For each cell subset, the extracted genomic DNA was distributed evenly across all wells of several immunoSEQ 96-well plates, and each plate served as one replicate. For sorted subsets, each replicate PCR was loaded with 200 ng genomic DNA, equivalent to about 33,000 T cell genomes. The purified libraries were quantified using a Qubit 3.0 fluorometer, sized with a Bioanalyzer 2100, and then quantified again using the KAPA Library Quantification kit. A separate single-read 150-cycle Illumina NextSeq 550 flow cell was used to sequence each immunoSEQ 96-well plate. Regarding the original processing steps: Because only junctional sequences without quality scores were contained in the immunoSEQ output, filtering matching that applied to full-length reads could not be performed. Sequences were annotated with PyIR, a Python wrapper for IgBLAST v1.9, and V/J genes and CDR3 were assigned using IMGT germline references. Any read was removed if the V/J assignment was weak (E-value above 1e-6), the CDR3 was missing, or the read contained stop codons, out-of-frame junctions, or ambiguous translated residues. A V3J clonotype was defined by an identical inferred V gene, J gene, and CDR3 amino acid sequence. The percentage overlap between two repertoires was calculated by dividing the number of shared unique clonotypes by the size of the smaller repertoire. Repertoire richness was assessed with RTK rarefaction, the Chao1 estimator, and Recon v2.1 estimates of unobserved clonotypes. Generation probabilities for all TCRbeta clonotypes obtained by the gDNA method from a few donors were computed using OLGA. The immuneACCESS repertoire file appears here via TCRdb, limited to in-frame rearrangements. These files lack a portion of the clones; in checked studies, under half of the deficit traces to unresolved V genes, and the cause of the others is not known. V, J and clone size reflect that table, while D and trimming were determined from the DNA. The sample table shows about 2.1 million clones, and about 92% are seen once. Approximately 1.7% of the sample rests with the top ten.

CD8 naive samples consisted of CD45RO-negative cells that were positively selected for CCR7, yielding a CD45RA+CCR7+ population without TemRA cells. The donors were healthy, HIV-negative adults with no recently reported acute infections or vaccinations. Only Caucasian adults living in Nashville, Tennessee, USA were represented among the donors. After blood collection by leukapheresis, PBMCs were isolated using Ficoll-Histopaque density gradient centrifugation and then cryopreserved in the vapor phase of liquid nitrogen. Analytical flow cytometry was used to check the purity and quantity of each magnetically sorted T cell population. Genomic DNA was isolated from each sorted fraction and quantified by UV absorbance on a Nanodrop 2000c. From a lookup of the germline V gene, CDR1 and CDR2 are MDHEN and SYDVKM. Including cysteine and phenylalanine, the CDR3 has 15 amino acids. Just the 45-base CDR3 DNA is kept, in frame starting at base 1. V and J lose 6 bases and 3 bases, and a span of 17 bases separates them.

This clonotype was obtained from a man aged 18 to 30 in good health. Some clones in this sample may be carry-over from other donors' samples. Sequencing input: naive CD8+ T cells from PBMCs. This sample's cell subset or site label indicates: CD45RA+CCR7+. The rearranged chain carries TRBV28 and TRBJ1-1; no confident D gene assignment can be made. The CDR3 reads CASRPSQLGDTEAFF. DNA sequence: TGTGCCAGCAGGCCAAGCCAACTCGGGGACACTGAAGCTTTCTTT.